This T cell receptor (delta chain) comes out of a study of γδ T cells in repeated Plasmodium falciparum infection. At the level of the study: Donors had four controlled P. falciparum NF54 infections over approximately 600 days. Each infection was followed by sampling at 21 days, plus baseline and some pre-infection draws.

Points on this clone: For this DNA, TCRdb reports the protein of a much larger clone, which diverges at residue 9, most likely from a read error; the protein presented here is translated directly from the DNA.

TCRdb redid the clone calls on the multiplex PCR reads with CATT. The table has about 93,000 delta-chain clones, 0.85% to 1% seen once; the top ten hold 9% to 10%. The sample comprised gamma-delta T cells from blood. The origin of this receptor is a pool of human donors (malaria-infected and uninfected, not separated).

CDR3 loop: CALGDPCALLRSAYTDKLIF. DNA of the CDR3: TGTGCTCTTGGGGATCCTTGCGCCCTCCTACGTAGCGCGTACACCGATAAACTCATCTTT. The chain employs TRDV1 and TRDJ1, with D maybe TRDD2 (6 bases). The J gene is absent in TCRdb and was assigned here via DNA matching to germline. This CDR3 contains 20 residues. Germline assignment: CDR1 TSWWSYY and CDR2 QGS. The germline V and J ends were trimmed by 3 bases and 0 bases, with 26 bases remaining between them.